The T cell receptor (beta chain) described here comes from a study of cytomegalovirus exposure and HLA in healthy donors. V lost 0 bases and J lost 7, with 17 bases in between. The germline CDR1 and CDR2 sequences are SGHRS and YFSETQ. The CDR3 spans 15 residues. The PCR employed 60 Vbeta primers together with 13 Jbeta primers. Sequencing was performed with immunoSEQ multiplex PCR; in TCRdb, only in-frame clones are kept and a portion is missing. The sample records 100,000 to 150,000 clones, about 74% being singletons. This clonotype was sampled from a male donor in good health and CMV-seronegative. The genes are TRBV5-1 and TRBJ2-7; a weak D match, TRBD1 (6 bases). The specimen was PBMCs. The CDR3 DNA sequence: TGCGCCAGCAGCTTGGCCTTGTCAGGGGTTAGGGAGCAGTACTTC. Protein product: CASSLALSGVREQYF. The full variable domain, with the rest looked up from reference TRBV5-1 and TRBJ2-7, is KAGVTQTPRYLIKTRGQQVTLSCSPISGHRSVSWYQQTPGQGLQFLFEYFSETQRNKGNFPGRFSGRQFSNSRSEMNVSTLELGDSALYLCASSLALSGVREQYFGPGTRLTVT.